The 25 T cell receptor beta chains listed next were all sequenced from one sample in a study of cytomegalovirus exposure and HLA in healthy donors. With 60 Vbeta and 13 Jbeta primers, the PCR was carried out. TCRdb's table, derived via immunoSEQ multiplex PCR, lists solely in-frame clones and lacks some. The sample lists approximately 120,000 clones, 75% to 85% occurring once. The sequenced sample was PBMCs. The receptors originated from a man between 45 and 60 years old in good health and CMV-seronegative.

DNA for the CDR3: TGTGCCAGCACCCAGGGAAGGGACACTGAAGCTTTCTTT. This sequence encodes CASTQGRDTEAFF. The chain combines TRBV7-3 with TRBJ1-1, with D tentatively TRBD1 (5 bases). V was pared by 7 bases and J by 3 bases, with 12 bases between. The CDR3 has 13 amino acids. The germline CDR1 and CDR2 sequences are SGHTA and FQGTGA.

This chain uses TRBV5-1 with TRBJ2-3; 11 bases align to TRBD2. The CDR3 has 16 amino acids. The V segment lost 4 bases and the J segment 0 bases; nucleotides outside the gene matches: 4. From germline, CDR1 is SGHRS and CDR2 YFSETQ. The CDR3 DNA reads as TGCGCCAGCAGCGGTAGCGGGGGGGCCAGCACAGATACGCAGTATTTT. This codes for CASSGSGGASTDTQYF.

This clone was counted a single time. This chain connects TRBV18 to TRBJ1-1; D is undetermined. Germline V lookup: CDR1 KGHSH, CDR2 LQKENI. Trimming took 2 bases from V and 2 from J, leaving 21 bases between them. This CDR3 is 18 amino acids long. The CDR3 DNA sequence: TGTGCCAGCTCACCAGCGAGGGAGGGAACTATCTTCAACACTGAAGCTTTCTTT. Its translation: CASSPAREGTIFNTEAFF.

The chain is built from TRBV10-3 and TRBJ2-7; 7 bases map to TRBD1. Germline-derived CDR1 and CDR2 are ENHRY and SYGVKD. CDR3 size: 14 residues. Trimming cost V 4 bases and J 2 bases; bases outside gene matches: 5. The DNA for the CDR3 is TGTGCCATCAGTGGACAGGGAATGACCTACGAGCAGTACTTC. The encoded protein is CAISGQGMTYEQYF.

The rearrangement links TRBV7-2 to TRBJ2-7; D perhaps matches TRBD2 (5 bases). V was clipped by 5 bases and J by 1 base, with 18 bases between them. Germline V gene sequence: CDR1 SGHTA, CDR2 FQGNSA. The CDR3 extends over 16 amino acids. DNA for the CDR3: TGTGCCAGCAGCCCCCACCGCCGCGGACTTTCCTACGAGCAGTACTTC. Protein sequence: CASSPHRRGLSYEQYF.

CDR3 in DNA: TGCGCCAGCAGCTTGGAAGGGGTTACGAACACTGAAGCTTTCTTT. Translating gives CASSLEGVTNTEAFF. The rearrangement links TRBV5-1 to TRBJ1-1; D may be TRBD1 (5 bases). V was clipped by 0 bases and J by 1 base, with 10 bases between them. The CDR3 loop spans 15 amino acids. Germline V CDR1 and CDR2: SGHRS, YFSETQ.

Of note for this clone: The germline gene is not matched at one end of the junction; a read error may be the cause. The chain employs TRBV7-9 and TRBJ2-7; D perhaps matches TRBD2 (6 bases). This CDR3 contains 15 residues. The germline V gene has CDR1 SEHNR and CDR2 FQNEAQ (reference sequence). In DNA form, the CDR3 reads TGTTCCAGCAGCTTAGCATTCGGGACTGCCTACGAGCAGTACTTC. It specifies CSSSLAFGTAYEQYF.

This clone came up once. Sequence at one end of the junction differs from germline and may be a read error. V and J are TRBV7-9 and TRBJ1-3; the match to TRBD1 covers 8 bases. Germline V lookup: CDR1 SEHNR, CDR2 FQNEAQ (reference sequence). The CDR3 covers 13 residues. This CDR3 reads CSSSTTGENTIYF. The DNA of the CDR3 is TGTTCCAGCAGCACGACAGGGGAGAACACCATATATTTT.

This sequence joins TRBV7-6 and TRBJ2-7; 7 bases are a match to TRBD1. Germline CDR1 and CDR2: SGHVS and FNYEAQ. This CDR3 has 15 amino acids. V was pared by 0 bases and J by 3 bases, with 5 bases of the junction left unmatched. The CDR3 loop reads CASSLAWDSSYEQYF. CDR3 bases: TGTGCCAGCAGCTTAGCGTGGGACAGTAGCTACGAGCAGTACTTC.

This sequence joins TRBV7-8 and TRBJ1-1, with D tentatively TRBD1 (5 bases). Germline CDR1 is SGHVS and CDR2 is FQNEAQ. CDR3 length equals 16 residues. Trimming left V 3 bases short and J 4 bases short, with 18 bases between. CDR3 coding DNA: TGTGCCAGCAGCTTCTCTGTCGTACGCGGGGGCACTGAAGCTTTCTTT. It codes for CASSFSVVRGGTEAFF. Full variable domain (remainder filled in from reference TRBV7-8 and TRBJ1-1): GAGVSQSPRYKVAKRGQDVALRCDPISGHVSLFWYQQALGQGPEFLTYFQNEAQLDKSGLPSDRFFAERPEGSVSTLKIQRTQQEDSAVYLCASSFSVVRGGTEAFFGQGTRLTVV.

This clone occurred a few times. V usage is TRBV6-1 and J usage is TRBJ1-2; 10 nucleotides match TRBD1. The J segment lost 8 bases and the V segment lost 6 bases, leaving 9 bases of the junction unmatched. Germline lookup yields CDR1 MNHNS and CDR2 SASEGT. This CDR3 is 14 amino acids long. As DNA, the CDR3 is TGTGCCAGCAGGGGACCGGGACAGGGGCCCGGCTACACCTTC. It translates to CASRGPGQGPGYTF.

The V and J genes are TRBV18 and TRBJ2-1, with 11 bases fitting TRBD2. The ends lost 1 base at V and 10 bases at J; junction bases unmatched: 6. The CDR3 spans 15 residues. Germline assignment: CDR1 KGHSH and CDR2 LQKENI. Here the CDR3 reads CASSPRSGGADEQFF. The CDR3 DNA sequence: TGTGCCAGCTCACCACGTAGCGGGGGGGCCGACGAGCAGTTCTTC.

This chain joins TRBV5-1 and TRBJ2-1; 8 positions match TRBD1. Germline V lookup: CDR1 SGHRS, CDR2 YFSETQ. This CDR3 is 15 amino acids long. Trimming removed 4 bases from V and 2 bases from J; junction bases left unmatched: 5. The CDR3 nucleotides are TGCGCCAGCAGCCAGACAGGGGAACCCTACAATGAGCAGTTCTTC. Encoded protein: CASSQTGEPYNEQFF.

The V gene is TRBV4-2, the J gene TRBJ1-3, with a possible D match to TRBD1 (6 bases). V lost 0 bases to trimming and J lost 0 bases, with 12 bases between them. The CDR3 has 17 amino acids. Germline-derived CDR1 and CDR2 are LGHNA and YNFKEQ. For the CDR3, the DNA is TGTGCCAGCAGCCAAGAACCCCAGGGGACCTCTGGAAACACCATATATTTT. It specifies CASSQEPQGTSGNTIYF.

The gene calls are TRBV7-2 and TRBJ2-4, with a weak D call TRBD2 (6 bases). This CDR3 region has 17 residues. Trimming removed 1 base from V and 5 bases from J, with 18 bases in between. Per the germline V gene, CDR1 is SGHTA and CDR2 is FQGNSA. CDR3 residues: CASSLVGGGRGENIQYF. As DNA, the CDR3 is TGTGCCAGCAGCTTAGTCGGGGGTGGGCGTGGGGAAAACATTCAGTACTTC.

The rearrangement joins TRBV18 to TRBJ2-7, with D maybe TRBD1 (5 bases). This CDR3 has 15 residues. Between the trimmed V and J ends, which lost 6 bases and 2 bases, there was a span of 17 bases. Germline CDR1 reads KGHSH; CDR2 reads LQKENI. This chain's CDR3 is CASSPRSQGAYEQYF. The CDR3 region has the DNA TGTGCCAGCTCCCCCCGGAGCCAGGGCGCCTACGAGCAGTACTTC.

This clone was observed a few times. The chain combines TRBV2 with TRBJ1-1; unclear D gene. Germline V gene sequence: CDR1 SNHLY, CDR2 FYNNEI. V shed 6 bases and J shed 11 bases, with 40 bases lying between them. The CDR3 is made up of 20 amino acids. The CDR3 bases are TGTGCCAGCAGACTAATTAACGGGCCCCCTGGGCCCAACACCGGGGATGGGGCTTTCTTT. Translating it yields CASRLINGPPGPNTGDGAFF.

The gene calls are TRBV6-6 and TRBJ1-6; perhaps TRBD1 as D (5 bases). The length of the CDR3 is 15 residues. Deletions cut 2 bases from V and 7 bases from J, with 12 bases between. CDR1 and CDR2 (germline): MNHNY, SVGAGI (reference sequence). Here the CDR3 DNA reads TGTGCCAGCAGTTACGGCTGGCAGGGAAATTCACCCCTCCACTTT. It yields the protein CASSYGWQGNSPLHF.

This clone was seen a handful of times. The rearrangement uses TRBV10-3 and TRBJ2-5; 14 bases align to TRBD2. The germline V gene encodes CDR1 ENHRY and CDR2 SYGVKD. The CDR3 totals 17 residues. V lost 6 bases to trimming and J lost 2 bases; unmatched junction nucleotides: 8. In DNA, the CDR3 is TGTGCCATCAGCCGGACTAGCGGGGGGAAGATGCAAGAGACCCAGTACTTC. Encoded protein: CAISRTSGGKMQETQYF.

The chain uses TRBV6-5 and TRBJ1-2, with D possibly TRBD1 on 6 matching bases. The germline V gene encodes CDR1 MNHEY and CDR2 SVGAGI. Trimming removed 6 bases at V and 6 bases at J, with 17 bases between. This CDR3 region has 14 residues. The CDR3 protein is CASSRGQGINGYTF. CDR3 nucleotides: TGTGCCAGCAGCCGAGGGCAGGGGATCAATGGCTACACCTTC.

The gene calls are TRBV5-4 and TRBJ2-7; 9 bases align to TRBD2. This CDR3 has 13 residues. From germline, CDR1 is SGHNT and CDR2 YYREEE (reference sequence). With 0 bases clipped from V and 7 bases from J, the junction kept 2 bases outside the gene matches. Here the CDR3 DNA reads TGTGCCAGCAGCTTGGGACTAGCGGAAGAGCAGTACGTC. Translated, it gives CASSLGLAEEQYV.

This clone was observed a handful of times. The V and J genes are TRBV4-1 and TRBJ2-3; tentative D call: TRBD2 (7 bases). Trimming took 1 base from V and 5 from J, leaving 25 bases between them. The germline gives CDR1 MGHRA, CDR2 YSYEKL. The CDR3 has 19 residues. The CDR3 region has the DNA TGCGCCAGCAGCCAAGCCCAAGGGGGTACGGGGGGAAGGCTAGATACGCAGTATTTT. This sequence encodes CASSQAQGGTGGRLDTQYF.

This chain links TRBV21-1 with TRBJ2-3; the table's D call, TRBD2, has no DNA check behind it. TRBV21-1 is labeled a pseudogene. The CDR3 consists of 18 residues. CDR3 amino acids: CASRGDKETARCTDTQYF. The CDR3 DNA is TGTGCCAGCAGGGGAGACAAGGAGACCGCCCGTTGCACAGATACGCAGTATTTT.

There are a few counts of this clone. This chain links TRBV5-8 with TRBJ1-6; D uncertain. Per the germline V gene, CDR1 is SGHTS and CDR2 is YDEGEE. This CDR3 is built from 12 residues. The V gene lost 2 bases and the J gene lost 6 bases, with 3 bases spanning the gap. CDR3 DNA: TGTGCCAGCAGCTTCATTAATTCACCCCTCCACTTT. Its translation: CASSFINSPLHF.

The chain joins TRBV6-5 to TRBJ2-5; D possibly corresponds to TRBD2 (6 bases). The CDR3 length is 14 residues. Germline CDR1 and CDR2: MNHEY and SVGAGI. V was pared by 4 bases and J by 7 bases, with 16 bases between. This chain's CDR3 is CASSSPLGLGTQYF. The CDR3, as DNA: TGTGCCAGCAGTTCCCCTCTGGGACTGGGGACCCAGTACTTC.